Given below is one T cell receptor beta chain in context. Its target is not known. The same CDR3 arises from other DNA sequences in this sample as well. Sequenced by immunoSEQ multiplex PCR; TCRdb stores in-frame clones only, minus some. The sample holds approximately 77,000 clones; roughly 89% are singletons and the top ten take approximately 0.33%. This entry comes from a study of graft-versus-host responses after intestinal transplantation. Study context: Recipients underwent multivisceral, liver-intestinal, or isolated intestinal transplants. All of the recipients had induction that used anti-thymocyte globulin, then tacrolimus and steroids for approximately 3 years.

Findings and limits, study-wide: With peak circulating GvH clone levels came an association with early post-transplant HvG declines.

The TCR was taken from a human donor who received an intestinal transplant. The source material was unstimulated CD4+ T cells sorted from spleen or lymph node cells, sampled before intestinal transplant.

The CDR3 nucleotides read TGTGCCAGCAGTTTACAGGGCGGTGGCAATCAGCCCCAGCATTTT. This codes for CASSLQGGGNQPQHF. The rearrangement links TRBV28 to TRBJ1-5, with a possible D match to TRBD1 (5 bases). V shed 2 bases and J shed 2 bases, with 10 bases lying between them. This CDR3 comprises 15 residues. The germline gives CDR1 MDHEN, CDR2 SYDVKM.